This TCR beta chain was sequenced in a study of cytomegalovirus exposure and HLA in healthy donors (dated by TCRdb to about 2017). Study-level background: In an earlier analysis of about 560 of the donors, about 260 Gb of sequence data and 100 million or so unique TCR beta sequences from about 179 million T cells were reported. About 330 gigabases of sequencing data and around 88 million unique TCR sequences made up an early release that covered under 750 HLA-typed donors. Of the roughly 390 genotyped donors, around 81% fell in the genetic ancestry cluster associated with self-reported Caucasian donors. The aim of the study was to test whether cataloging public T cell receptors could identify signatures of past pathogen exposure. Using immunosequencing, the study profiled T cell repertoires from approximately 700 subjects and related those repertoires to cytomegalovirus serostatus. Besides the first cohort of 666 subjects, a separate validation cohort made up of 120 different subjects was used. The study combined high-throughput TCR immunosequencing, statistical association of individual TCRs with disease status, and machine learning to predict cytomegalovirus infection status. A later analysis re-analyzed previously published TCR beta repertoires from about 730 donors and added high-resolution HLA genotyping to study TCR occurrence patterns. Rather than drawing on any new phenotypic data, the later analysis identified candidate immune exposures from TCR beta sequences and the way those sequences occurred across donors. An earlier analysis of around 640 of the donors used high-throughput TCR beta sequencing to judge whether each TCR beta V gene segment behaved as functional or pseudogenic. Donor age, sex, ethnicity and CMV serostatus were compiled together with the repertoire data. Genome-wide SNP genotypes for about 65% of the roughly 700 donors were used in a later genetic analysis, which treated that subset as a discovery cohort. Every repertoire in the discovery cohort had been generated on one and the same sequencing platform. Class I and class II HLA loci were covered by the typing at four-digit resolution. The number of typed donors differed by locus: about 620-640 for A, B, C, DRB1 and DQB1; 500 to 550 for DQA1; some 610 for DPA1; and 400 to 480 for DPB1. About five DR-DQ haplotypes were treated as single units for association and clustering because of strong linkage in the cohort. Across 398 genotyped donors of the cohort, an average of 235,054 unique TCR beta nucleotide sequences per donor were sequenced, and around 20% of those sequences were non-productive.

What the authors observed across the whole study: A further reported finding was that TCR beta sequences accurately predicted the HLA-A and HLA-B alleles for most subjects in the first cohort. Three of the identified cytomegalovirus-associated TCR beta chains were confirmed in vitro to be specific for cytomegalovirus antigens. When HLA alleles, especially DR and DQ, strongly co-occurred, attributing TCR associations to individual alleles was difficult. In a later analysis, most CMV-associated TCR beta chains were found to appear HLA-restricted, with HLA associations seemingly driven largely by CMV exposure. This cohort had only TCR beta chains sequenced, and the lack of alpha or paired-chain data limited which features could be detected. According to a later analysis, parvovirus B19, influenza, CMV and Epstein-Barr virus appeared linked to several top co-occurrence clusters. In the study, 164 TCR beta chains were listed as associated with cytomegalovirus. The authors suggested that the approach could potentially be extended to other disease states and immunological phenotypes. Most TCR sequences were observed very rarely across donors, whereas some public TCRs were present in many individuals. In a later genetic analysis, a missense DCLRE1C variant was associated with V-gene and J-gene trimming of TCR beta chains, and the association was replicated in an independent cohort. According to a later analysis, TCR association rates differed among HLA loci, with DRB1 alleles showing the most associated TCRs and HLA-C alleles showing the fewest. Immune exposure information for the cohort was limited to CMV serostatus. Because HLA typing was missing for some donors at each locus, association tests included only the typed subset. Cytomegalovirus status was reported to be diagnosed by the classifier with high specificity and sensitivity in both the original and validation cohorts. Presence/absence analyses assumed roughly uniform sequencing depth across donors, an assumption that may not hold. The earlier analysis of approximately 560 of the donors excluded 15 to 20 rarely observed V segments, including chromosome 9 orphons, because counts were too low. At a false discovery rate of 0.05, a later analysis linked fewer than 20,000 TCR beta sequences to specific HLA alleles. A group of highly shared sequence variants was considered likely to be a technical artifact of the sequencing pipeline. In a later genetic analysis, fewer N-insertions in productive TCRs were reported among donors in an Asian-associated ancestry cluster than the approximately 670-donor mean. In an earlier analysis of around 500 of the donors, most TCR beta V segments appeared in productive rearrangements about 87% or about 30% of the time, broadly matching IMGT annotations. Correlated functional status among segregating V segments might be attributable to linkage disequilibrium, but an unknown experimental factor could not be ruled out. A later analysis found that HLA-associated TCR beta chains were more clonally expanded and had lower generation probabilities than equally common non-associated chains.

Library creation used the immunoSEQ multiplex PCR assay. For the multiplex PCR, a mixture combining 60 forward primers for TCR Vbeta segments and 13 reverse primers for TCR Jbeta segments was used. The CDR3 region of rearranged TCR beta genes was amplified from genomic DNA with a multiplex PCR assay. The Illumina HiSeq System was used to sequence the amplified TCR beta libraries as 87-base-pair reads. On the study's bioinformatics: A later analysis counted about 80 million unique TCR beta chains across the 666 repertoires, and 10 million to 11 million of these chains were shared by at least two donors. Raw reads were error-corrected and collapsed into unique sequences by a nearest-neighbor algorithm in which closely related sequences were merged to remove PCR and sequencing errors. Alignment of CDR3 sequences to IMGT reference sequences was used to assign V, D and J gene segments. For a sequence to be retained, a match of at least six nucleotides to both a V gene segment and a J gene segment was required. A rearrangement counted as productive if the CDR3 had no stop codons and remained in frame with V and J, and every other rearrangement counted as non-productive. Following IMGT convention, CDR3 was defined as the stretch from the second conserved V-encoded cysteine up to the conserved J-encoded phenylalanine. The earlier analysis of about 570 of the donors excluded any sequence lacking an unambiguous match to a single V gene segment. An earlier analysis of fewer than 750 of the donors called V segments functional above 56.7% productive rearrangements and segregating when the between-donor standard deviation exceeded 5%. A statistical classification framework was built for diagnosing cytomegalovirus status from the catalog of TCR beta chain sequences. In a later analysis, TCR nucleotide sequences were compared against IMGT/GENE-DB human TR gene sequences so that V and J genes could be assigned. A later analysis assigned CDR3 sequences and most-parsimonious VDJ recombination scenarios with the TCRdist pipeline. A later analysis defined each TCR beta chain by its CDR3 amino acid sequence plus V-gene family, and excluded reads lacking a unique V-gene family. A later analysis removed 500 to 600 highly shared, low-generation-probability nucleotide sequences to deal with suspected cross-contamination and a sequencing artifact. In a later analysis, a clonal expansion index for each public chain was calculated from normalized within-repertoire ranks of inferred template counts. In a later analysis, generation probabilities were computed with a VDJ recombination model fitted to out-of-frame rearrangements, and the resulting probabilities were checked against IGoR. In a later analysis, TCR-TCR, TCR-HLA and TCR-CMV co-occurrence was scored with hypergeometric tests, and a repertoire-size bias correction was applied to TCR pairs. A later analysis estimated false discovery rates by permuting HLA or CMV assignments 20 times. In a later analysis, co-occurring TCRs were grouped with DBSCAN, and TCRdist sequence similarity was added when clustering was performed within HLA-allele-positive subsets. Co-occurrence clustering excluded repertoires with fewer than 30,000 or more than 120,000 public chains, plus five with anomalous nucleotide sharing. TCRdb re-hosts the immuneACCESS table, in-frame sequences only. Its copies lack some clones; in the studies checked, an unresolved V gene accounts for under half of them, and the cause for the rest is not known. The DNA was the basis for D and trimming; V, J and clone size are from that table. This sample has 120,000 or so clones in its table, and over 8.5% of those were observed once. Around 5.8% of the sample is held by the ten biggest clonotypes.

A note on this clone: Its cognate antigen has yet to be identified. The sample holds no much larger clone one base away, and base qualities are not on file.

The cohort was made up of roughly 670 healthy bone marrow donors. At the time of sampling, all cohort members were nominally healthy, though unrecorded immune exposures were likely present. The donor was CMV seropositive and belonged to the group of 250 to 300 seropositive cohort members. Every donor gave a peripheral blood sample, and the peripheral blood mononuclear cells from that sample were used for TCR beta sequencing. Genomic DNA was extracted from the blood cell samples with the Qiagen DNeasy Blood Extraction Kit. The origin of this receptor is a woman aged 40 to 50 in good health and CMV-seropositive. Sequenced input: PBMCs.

The CDR3 has the sequence CASSGGGRDQPQHF. The nucleotides are TGTGCCAGCAGCGGGGGGGGCCGCGATCAGCCCCAGCATTTT. The chain was built from TRBV9 and TRBJ1-5; the D gene is perhaps TRBD1, on 6 matching bases. From the cysteine through the phenylalanine, the CDR3 covers 14 amino acids. The entry retains the CDR3 DNA only, 42 bases that are in frame from base 1. From the germline V gene, CDR1 is SGDLS and CDR2 is YYNGEE. Deletion took 3 bases off V and 5 bases off J, with a span of 12 bases between the germline ends.